The clone carrying this TCR beta chain was picked up one time. The CDR3 runs to 15 residues. V shed 5 bases and J 8 bases; nucleotides not matched to a gene: 8. Germline V gene data show CDR1 as MNHEY and CDR2 as SVGAGI. This entry comes from a study of blood T cell repertoires in COVID-19. Looking at the study overall: From the United States, Italy and Spain came samples of acute and convalescent COVID-19. T cells, B-cell-depleted T cells, or PBMCs supplied cDNA or gDNA.

Per the original data handling: Amplification of reference gene primers provided the estimated nucleated cell counts. Assay: immunoSEQ multiplex PCR; the TCRdb copy retains only in-frame clones and omits some. From that table come the V and J calls and clone size; the DNA was used to work out D and trimming. The sample shows 100,000 to 150,000 clones, roughly 90% of them seen only once. The TCR comes from a man in his 70s with active COVID-19. The specimen sequenced was peripheral blood. The chain employs TRBV6-5 and TRBJ2-1; the match to TRBD2 covers 11 bases. The CDR3 coding sequence is TGTGCCAGCAGTACCACTAGCGGGAGAACATATGAGCAGTTCTTC. Its translation: CASSTTSGRTYEQFF.